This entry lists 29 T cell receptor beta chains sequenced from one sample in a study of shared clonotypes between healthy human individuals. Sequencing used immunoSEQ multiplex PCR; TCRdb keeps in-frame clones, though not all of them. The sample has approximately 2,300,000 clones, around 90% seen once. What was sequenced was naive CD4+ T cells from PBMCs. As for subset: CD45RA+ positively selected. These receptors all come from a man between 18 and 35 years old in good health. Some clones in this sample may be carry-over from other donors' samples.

DNA of the CDR3: TGTGCCAGCAGTTACACTAGCGGGGCCGGGAATGAGCAGTTCTTC. The encoded protein is CASSYTSGAGNEQFF. The chain is built from TRBV6-5 and TRBJ2-1; TRBD2 matches at 10 bases. The V and J ends lost 2 bases and 7 bases, in that order; junction bases with no gene match: 5. Germline V gene data show CDR1 as MNHEY and CDR2 as SVGAGI. CDR3 length: 15 amino acids.

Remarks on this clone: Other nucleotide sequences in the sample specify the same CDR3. CDR3 region: CASSLTGVTEAFF. Here the CDR3 DNA reads TGTGCCAGCAGCTTAACGGGGGTGACTGAAGCTTTCTTT. This chain connects TRBV7-9 to TRBJ1-1; tentatively, D is TRBD1 (5 bases). CDR1 is SEHNR and CDR2 is FQNEAQ in the germline V gene (reference sequence). V lost 2 bases, J lost 5 bases, and 9 bases lay in between. The CDR3 loop spans 13 amino acids.

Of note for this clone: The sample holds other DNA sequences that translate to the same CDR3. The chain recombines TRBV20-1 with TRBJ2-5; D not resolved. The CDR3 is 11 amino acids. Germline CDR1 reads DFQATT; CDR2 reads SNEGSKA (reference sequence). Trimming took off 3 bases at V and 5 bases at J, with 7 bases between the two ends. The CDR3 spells CSARGLETQYF. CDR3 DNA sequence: TGCAGTGCTAGGGGCCTGGAGACCCAGTACTTC.

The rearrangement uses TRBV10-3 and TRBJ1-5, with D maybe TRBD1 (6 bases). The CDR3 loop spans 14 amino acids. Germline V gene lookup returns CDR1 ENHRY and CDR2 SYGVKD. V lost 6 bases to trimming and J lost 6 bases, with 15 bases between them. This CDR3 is CAIRGAGEVQPQHF. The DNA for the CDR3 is TGTGCCATCAGGGGGGCTGGGGAAGTTCAGCCCCAGCATTTT.

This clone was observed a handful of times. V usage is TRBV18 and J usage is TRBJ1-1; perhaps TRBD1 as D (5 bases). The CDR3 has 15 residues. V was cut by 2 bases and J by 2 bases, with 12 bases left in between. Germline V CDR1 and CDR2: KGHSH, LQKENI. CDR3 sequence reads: CASSPATVTNTEAFF. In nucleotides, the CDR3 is TGTGCCAGCTCACCAGCGACAGTAACCAACACTGAAGCTTTCTTT.

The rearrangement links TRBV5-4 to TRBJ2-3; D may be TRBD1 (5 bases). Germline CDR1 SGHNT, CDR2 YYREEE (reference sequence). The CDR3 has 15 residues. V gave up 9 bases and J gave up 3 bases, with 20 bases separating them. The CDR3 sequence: CATQGPRKGTDTQYF. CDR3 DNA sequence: TGTGCCACCCAGGGTCCCAGGAAAGGGACAGATACGCAGTATTTT. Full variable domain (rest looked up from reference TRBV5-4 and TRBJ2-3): ETGVTQSPTHLIKTRGQQVTLRCSSQSGHNTVSWYQQALGQGPQFIFQYYREEENGRGNFPPRFSGLQFPNYSSELNVNALELDDSALYLCATQGPRKGTDTQYFGPGTRLTVL.

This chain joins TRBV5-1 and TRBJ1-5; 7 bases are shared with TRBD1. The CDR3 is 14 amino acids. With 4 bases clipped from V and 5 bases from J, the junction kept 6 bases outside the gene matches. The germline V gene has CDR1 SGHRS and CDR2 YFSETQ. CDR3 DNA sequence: TGCGCCAGCAGCCCTGGGACAGCCGATCAGCCCCAGCATTTT. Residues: CASSPGTADQPQHF.

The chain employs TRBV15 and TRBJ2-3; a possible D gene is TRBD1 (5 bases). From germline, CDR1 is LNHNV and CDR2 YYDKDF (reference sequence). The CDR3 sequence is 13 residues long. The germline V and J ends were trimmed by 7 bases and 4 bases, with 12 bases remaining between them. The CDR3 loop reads CATTQGGADTQYF. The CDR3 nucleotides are TGTGCCACCACCCAGGGCGGCGCAGATACGCAGTATTTT.

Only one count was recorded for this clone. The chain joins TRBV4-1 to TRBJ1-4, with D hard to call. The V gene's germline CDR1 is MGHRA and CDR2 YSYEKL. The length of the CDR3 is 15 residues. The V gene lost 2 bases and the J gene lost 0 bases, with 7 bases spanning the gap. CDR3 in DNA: TGCGCCAGCAGCCAAAACAGAGCAACTAATGAAAAACTGTTTTTT. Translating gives CASSQNRATNEKLFF.

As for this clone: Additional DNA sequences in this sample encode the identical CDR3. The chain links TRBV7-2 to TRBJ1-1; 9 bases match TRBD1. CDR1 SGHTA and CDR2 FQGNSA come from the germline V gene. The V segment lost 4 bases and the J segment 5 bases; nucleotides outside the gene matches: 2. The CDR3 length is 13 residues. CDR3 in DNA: TGTGCCAGCAGCTGGGACAGGGCGACTGAAGCTTTCTTT. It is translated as CASSWDRATEAFF.

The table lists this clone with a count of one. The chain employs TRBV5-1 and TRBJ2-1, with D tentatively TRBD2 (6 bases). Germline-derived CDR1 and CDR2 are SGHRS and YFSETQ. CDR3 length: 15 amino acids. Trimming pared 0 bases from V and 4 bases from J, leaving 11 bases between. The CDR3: CASSLGTAGYNEQFF. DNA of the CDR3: TGCGCCAGCAGCTTGGGAACTGCGGGATACAATGAGCAGTTCTTC.

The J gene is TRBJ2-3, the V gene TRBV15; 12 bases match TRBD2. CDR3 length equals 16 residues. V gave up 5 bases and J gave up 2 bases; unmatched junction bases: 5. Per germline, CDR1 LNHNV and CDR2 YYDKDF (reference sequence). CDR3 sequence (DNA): TGTGCCACCAGCTCTACTAGCGGGAGGTCCACAGATACGCAGTATTTT. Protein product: CATSSTSGRSTDTQYF.

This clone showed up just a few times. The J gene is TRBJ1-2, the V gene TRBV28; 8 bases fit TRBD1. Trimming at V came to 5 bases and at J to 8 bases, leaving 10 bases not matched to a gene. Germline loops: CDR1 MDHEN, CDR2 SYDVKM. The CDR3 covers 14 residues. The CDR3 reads CASSVRGRTQGYTF. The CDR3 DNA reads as TGTGCCAGCAGTGTCAGGGGGCGCACTCAAGGCTACACCTTC.

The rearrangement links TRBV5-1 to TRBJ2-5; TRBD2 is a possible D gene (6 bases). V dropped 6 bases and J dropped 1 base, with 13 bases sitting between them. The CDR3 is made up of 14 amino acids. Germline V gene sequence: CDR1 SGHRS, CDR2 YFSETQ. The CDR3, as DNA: TGCGCCAGCAACCCAGCGGGTTTCCAAGAGACCCAGTACTTC. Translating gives CASNPAGFQETQYF. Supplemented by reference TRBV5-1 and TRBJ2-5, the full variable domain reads KAGVTQTPRYLIKTRGQQVTLSCSPISGHRSVSWYQQTPGQGLQFLFEYFSETQRNKGNFPGRFSGRQFSNSRSEMNVSTLELGDSALYLCASNPAGFQETQYFGPGTRLLVL.

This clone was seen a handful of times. In DNA form, the CDR3 reads TGTGCCAGCAGTCCGGGGACTAGCGTTCACACCGGGGAGCTGTTTTTT. Protein product: CASSPGTSVHTGELFF. The chain employs TRBV25-1 and TRBJ2-2, with 10 positions matching TRBD2. The germline CDR1 and CDR2 sequences are MGHDK and SYGVNS. The CDR3 length is 16 residues. The J segment lost 3 bases and the V segment lost 5 bases, leaving 6 bases of the junction unmatched.

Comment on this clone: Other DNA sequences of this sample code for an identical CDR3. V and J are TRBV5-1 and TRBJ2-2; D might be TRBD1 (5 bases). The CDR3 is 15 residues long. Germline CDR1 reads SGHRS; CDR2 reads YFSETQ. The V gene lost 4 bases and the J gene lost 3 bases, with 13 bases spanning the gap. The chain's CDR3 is CASSPGQGHTGELFF. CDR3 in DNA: TGCGCCAGCAGCCCCGGCCAGGGTCACACCGGGGAGCTGTTTTTT.

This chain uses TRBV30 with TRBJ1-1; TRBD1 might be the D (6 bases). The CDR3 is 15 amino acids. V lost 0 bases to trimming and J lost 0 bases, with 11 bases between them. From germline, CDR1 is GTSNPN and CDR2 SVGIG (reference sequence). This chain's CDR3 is CAWSVNRDMNTEAFF. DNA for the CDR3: TGTGCCTGGAGTGTAAACAGGGACATGAACACTGAAGCTTTCTTT.

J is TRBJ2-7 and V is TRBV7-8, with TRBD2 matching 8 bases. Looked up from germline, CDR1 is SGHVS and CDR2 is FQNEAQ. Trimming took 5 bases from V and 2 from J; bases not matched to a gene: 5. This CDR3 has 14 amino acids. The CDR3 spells CASSPQAGAYEQYF. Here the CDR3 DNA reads TGTGCCAGCAGCCCCCAAGCGGGGGCCTACGAGCAGTACTTC.

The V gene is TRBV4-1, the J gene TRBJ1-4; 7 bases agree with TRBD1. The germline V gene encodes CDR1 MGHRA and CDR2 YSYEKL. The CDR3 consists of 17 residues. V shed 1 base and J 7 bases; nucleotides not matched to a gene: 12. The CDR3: CASSQAQGDGEGEKLFF. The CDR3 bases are TGCGCCAGCAGCCAAGCGCAGGGGGACGGGGAAGGTGAAAAACTGTTTTTT.

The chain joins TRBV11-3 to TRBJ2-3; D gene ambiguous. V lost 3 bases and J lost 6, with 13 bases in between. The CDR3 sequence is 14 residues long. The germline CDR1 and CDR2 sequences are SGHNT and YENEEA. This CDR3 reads CASSFKGFRDTQYF. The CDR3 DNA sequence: TGTGCCAGCAGCTTCAAGGGATTCCGTGATACGCAGTATTTT.

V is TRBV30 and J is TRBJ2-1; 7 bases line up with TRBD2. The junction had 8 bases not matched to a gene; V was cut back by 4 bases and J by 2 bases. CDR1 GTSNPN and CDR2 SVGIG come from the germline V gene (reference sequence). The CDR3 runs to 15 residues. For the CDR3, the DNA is TGTGCCTGGAACCTTGGGGGGGTAACCTACAATGAGCAGTTCTTC. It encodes CAWNLGGVTYNEQFF.

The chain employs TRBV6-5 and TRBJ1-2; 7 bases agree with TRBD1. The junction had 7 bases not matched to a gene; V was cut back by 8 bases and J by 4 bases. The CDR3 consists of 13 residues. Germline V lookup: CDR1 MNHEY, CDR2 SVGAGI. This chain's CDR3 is CASRQGTVYGYTF. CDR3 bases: TGTGCCAGCCGACAGGGTACGGTCTATGGCTACACCTTC.

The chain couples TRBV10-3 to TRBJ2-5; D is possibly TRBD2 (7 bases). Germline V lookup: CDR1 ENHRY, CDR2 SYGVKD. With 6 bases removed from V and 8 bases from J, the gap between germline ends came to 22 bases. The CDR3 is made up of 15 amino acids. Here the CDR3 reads CAISSTGGRRDTQYF. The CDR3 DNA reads TGTGCCATCAGCTCCACGGGGGGCCGAAGAGACACCCAGTACTTC.

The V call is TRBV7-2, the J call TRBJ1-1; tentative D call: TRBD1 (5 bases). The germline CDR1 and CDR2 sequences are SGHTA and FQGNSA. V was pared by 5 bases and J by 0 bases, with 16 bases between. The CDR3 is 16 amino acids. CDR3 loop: CASSQQRGTLNTEAFF. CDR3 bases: TGTGCCAGCAGCCAACAAAGAGGGACTCTGAACACTGAAGCTTTCTTT.

The CDR3 DNA reads as TGCAGCACTACCTCAGTCGATGAGCAGTTCTTC. Its protein product is CSTTSVDEQFF. The V and J genes are TRBV20-1 and TRBJ2-1; D remains ambiguous. Germline CDR1 is DFQATT and CDR2 is SNEGSKA (reference sequence). CDR3 size: 11 residues.

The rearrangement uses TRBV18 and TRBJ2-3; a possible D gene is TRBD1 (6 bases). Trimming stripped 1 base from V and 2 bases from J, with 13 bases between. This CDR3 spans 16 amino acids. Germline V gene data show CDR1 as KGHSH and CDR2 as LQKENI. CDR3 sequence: CASSPRDRGITDTQYF. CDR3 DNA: TGTGCCAGCTCACCACGAGATAGGGGGATCACAGATACGCAGTATTTT.

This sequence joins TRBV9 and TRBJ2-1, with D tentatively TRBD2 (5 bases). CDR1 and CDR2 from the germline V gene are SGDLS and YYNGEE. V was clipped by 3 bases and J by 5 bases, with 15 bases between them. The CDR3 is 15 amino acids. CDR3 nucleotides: TGTGCCAGCAGCGCTGCGGGCCCGGACCACAATGAGCAGTTCTTC. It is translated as CASSAAGPDHNEQFF.

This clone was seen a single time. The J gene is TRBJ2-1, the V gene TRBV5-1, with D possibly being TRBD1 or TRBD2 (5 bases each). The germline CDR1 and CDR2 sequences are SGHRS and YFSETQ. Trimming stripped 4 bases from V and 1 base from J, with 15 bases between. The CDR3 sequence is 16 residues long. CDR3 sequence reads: CASSPTPGLSYNEQFF. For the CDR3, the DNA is TGCGCCAGCAGCCCCACCCCGGGGCTGTCCTACAATGAGCAGTTCTTC. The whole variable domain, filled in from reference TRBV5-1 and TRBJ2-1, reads KAGVTQTPRYLIKTRGQQVTLSCSPISGHRSVSWYQQTPGQGLQFLFEYFSETQRNKGNFPGRFSGRQFSNSRSEMNVSTLELGDSALYLCASSPTPGLSYNEQFFGPGTRLTVL.

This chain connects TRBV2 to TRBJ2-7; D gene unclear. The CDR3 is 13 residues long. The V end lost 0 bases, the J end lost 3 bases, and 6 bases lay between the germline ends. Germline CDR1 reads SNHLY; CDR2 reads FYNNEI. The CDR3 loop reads CASSEAPGYEQYF. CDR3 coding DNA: TGTGCCAGCAGTGAAGCACCCGGCTACGAGCAGTACTTC.